This entry lists 5 T cell receptor beta chains sequenced from one sample in a study of glioma-infiltrating T cells. The iRepertoire nested amplicon-rescue multiplex PCR amplified TCR alpha and beta CDR3s from RNA. TCRdb redid the calling of the multiplex PCR reads with MiXCR, one entry per CDR3 protein. The sample includes fewer than 500,000 distinct CDR3 sequences, roughly two fifths seen only once; the top ten take approximately 12%. Sequenced sample: glioma tissue, nonneoplastic brain tissue, or PBMCs (not recorded which). All receptors come from a human donor with low-grade glioma or glioblastoma, undergoing nonglioma brain surgery, or in good health (not recorded which).

About this clonotype: This could be a read error, since a much larger clone is one nucleotide away. The V gene is TRBV6-1, the J gene TRBJ2-7, with D perhaps TRBD2 (7 bases). V was cut by 8 bases and J by 0 bases, with 14 bases left in between. The length of the CDR3 is 14 residues. Looked up from germline, CDR1 is MNHNS and CDR2 is SASEGT. The CDR3 coding sequence is TGTGCCAGCGGGGGGGGCGGCGTCTCCTACGAGCAGTACTTC. The encoded protein is CASGGGGVSYEQYF.

The chain combines TRBV5-1 with TRBJ2-7; D is possibly TRBD2 (6 bases). The germline gives CDR1 SGHRS, CDR2 YFSETQ. This CDR3 region has 13 residues. V gave up 3 bases and J gave up 4 bases, with 11 bases separating them. The CDR3 region is CASSSAGPYEQYF. For the CDR3, the DNA is TGCGCCAGCAGCTCCGCGGGGCCTTACGAGCAGTACTTC.

This chain joins TRBV29-1 and TRBJ1-1; perhaps TRBD1 as D (6 bases). V lost 4 bases and J lost 0, with 15 bases in between. CDR1 and CDR2 from the germline V gene are SQVTM and ANQGSEA. The CDR3 contains 15 residues. CDR3 DNA sequence: TGCAGCGTTGTTGGTCGACAGGCTATGAACACTGAAGCTTTCTTT. Protein: CSVVGRQAMNTEAFF. The whole variable domain, filled in from reference TRBV29-1 and TRBJ1-1, reads SAVISQKPSRDICQRGTSLTIQCQVDSQVTMMFWYRQQPGQSLTLIATANQGSEATYESGFVIDKFPISRPNLTFSTLTVSNMSPEDSSIYLCSVVGRQAMNTEAFFGQGTRLTVV.

This clonotype was detected only a few times. The gene calls are TRBV28 and TRBJ1-2; TRBD1 is a possible D gene (5 bases). Germline CDR1 is MDHEN and CDR2 is SYDVKM. V lost 4 bases and J lost 6, with 18 bases in between. CDR3 length equals 15 residues. CDR3 nucleotides: TGTGCCAGCAGTTGGCGGGACGGAAGGTGGGATGGCTACACCTTC. This gives the protein CASSWRDGRWDGYTF.

V is TRBV29-1 and J is TRBJ2-7, with D perhaps matching TRBD1 (8 bases). This CDR3 region has 14 residues. Looked up from germline, CDR1 is SQVTM and CDR2 is ANQGSEA. V lost 6 bases, J lost 1 base, and 16 bases lay in between. The CDR3 region is CSVQGGARSYEQYF. The CDR3 coding sequence is TGCAGCGTACAGGGGGGGGCCAGGTCCTACGAGCAGTACTTC.